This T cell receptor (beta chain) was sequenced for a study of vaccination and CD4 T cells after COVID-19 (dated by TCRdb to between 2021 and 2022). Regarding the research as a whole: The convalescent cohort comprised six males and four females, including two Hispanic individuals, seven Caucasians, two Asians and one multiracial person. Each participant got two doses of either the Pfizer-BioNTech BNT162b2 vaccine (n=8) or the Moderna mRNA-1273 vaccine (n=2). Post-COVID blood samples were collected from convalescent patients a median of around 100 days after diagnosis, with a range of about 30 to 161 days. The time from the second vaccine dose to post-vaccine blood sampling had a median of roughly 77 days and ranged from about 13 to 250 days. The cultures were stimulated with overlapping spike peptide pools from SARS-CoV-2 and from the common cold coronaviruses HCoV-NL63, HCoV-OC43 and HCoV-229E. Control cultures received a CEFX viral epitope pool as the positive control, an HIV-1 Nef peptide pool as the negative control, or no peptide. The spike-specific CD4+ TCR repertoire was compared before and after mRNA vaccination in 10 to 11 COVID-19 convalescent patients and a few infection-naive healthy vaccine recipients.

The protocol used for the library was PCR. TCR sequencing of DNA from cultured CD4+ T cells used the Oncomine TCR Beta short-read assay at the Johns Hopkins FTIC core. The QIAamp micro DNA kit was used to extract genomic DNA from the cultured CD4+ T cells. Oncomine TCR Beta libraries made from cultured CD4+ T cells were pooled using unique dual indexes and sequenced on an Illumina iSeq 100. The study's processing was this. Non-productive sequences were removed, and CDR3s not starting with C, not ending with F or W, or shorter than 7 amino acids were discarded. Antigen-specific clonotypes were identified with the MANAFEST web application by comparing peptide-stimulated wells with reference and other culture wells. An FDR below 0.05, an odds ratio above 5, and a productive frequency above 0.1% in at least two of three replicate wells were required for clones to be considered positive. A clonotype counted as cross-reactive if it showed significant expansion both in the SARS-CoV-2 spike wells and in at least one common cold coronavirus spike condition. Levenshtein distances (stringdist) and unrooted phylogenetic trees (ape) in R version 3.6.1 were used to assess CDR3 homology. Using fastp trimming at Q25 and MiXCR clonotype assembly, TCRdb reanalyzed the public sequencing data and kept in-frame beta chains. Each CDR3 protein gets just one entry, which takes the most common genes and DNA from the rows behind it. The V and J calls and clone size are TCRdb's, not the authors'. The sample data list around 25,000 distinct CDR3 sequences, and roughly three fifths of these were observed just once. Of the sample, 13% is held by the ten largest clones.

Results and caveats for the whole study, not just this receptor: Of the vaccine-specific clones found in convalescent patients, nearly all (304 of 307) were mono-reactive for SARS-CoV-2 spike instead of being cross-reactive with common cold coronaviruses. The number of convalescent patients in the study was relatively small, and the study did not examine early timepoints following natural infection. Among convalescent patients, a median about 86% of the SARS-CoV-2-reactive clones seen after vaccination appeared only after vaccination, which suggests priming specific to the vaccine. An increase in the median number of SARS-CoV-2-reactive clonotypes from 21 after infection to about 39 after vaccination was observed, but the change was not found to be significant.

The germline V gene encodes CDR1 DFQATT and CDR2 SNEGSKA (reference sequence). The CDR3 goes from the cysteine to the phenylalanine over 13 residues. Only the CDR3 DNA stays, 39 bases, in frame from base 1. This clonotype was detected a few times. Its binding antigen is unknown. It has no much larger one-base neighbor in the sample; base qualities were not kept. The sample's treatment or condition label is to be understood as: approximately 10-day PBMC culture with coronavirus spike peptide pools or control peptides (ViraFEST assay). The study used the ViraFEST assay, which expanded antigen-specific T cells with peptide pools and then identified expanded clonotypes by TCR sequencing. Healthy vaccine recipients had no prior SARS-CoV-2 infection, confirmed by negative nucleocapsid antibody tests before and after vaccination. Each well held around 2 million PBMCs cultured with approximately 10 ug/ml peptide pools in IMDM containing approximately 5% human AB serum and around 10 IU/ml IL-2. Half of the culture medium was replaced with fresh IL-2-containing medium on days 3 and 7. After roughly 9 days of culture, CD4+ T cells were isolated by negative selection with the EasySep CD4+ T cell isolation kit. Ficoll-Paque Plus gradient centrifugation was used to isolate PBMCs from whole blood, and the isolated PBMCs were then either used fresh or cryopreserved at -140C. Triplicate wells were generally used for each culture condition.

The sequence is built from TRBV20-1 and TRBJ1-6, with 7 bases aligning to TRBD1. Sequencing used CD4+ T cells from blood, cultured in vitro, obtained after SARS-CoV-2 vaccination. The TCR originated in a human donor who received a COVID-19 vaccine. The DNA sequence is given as TGCGTGACAGGGAGCTCCTATAATTCACCCCTCCACTTT. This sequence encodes CVTGSSYNSPLHF.